This is a list of T cell receptor beta chains from one sample in a study of blood T cell repertoires in COVID-19. Only in-frame clones appear in the TCRdb table, and some are missing; sequencing was by immunoSEQ multiplex PCR. The table includes 350,000 to 450,000 clones, 70% to 90% detected once. Sequencing used peripheral blood. These receptors were taken from a human donor in a cohort sampled during active COVID-19. CDR3s include the opening cysteine and the closing phenylalanine or tryptophan. The D gene is left open where the match is weak. Part of the rows lack a size; the others show once, few, many or a class for expanded clones.

d_call	v_call	j_call	clone_size	cdr3_aa	cdr3_nt
TRBD2	TRBV10-3	TRBJ2-7	.	CAISTASGTSSNEQYF	TGTGCCATCAGTACCGCTTCCGGGACTAGTTCGAACGAGCAGTACTTC
.	TRBV30	TRBJ2-7	once	CAWALGGSYEQYF	TGTGCCTGGGCCCTAGGGGGCTCCTACGAGCAGTACTTC
TRBD2	TRBV28	TRBJ2-1	.	CASSSLLAGGLGGENEQFF	TGTGCCAGCAGTTCCTTACTAGCGGGAGGGCTAGGCGGAGAAAATGAGCAGTTCTTC
.	TRBV6-5	TRBJ2-1	.	CASSRGNEQFF	TGTGCCAGCAGTAGGGGAAATGAGCAGTTCTTC
TRBD2	TRBV19	TRBJ2-3	.	CASSPQRDTDTQYF	TGTGCCAGTAGTCCCCAGCGGGATACAGATACGCAGTATTTT
TRBD2	TRBV2	TRBJ2-7	once	CATSLAISGEQYF	TGTGCCACCTCACTAGCGATTTCGGGGGAGCAGTACTTC
TRBD1	TRBV5-1	TRBJ1-2	.	CASRVDRGLNGYTF	TGCGCCAGCCGTGTGGACAGGGGATTAAATGGCTACACCTTC
TRBD2	TRBV3-1/TRBV3-2	TRBJ2-1	once	CASSQDPGGEQFF	TGTGCCAGCAGCCAAGATCCCGGGGGGGAGCAGTTCTTC
.	TRBV7-9	TRBJ1-1	few	CASSEEDRYTEAFF	TGTGCCAGCAGCGAGGAGGACAGATACACTGAAGCTTTCTTT
.	TRBV3-1/TRBV3-2	TRBJ2-1	.	CASSQESGSEQFF	TGTGCCAGCAGCCAAGAATCGGGGTCTGAGCAGTTCTTC
TRBD2	TRBV2	TRBJ2-1	.	CASRESREGGEQFF	TGTGCCAGCAGGGAGTCTCGGGAGGGAGGTGAGCAGTTCTTC
.	TRBV15	TRBJ1-1	.	CATHRWGSGGNSAAFF	TGTGCCACTCACAGGTGGGGTTCGGGGGGAAACTCTGCAGCTTTCTTT
TRBD1	TRBV6-5	TRBJ1-2	.	CASSYGWTGSYGYTF	TGTGCCAGCAGTTACGGGTGGACAGGGAGCTATGGCTACACCTTC
TRBD1	TRBV7-9	TRBJ2-2	.	CASSWYRDRGTGELFF	TGTGCCAGCAGCTGGTACCGGGACAGGGGCACCGGGGAGCTGTTTTTT
.	TRBV6-5	TRBJ2-5	.	CASVGGGAGETQYF	TGTGCCAGCGTCGGAGGAGGGGCCGGTGAGACCCAGTACTTC
TRBD1	TRBV7-2	TRBJ1-1	few	CASSLDHRGTEAFF	TGTGCCAGCAGCTTAGACCACAGGGGGACTGAAGCTTTCTTT
TRBD2	TRBV10-3	TRBJ2-1	.	CASTRERGYNEQFF	TGTGCCAGCACGCGGGAGAGAGGCTACAATGAGCAGTTCTTC
.	TRBV21-1	TRBJ1-2	.	CASSKEVGGQGIPNYGYTF	TGTGCCAGCAGCAAAGAGGTTGGGGGACAGGGGATCCCTAACTATGGCTACACCTTC
TRBD1	TRBV3-1/TRBV3-2	TRBJ2-5	.	CASSQGDSRRGKETQYF	TGTGCCAGCAGCCAAGGGGACAGTCGCCGGGGTAAGGAGACCCAGTACTTC
.	TRBV29-1	TRBJ2-2	.	CSVEDPLAAGELFF	TGCAGCGTTGAAGATCCCCTAGCCGCCGGGGAGCTGTTTTTT
TRBD1	TRBV5-6	TRBJ1-1	.	CASSSTGPVDAEAFF	TGTGCCAGCAGCTCGACAGGGCCCGTAGATGCTGAAGCTTTCTTT
.	TRBV28	TRBJ2-5	.	CASSSRETQYF	TGTGCCAGCAGTTCCCGGGAGACCCAGTACTTC
.	TRBV28	TRBJ1-2	once	CASSSRVYGYTF	TGTGCCAGCAGTTCCAGGGTTTATGGCTACACCTTC
.	TRBV20-1	TRBJ2-1	.	CSAGTGFEQFF	TGCAGTGCTGGTACAGGGTTCGAGCAGTTCTTC
.	TRBV29-1	TRBJ2-3	.	CSVSREGDTQYF	TGCAGCGTTAGCAGGGAAGGAGATACGCAGTATTTT
.	TRBV27	TRBJ1-2	.	CASSQNSPSNYGYTF	TGTGCCAGCAGTCAAAACAGCCCGTCTAACTATGGCTACACCTTC
TRBD1	TRBV28	TRBJ1-2	.	CASRGRTGSYGYTF	TGTGCCAGCAGGGGTCGGACAGGGAGCTATGGCTACACCTTC
.	TRBV5-6	TRBJ2-2	.	CASSSLKHQEPNTGELFF	TGTGCCAGCAGCAGCTTGAAACACCAGGAACCGAACACCGGGGAGCTGTTTTTT